This entry lists 15 T cell receptor beta chains sequenced from one sample in a study of tumor-infiltrating lymphocytes in primary liver carcinoma (dated by TCRdb to the late 2010s). Total RNA and DNA were co-extracted from approximately 20-30 mg of bulk tissue with the AllPrep DNA/RNA mini kit, without cell sorting. TCRdb records Illumina HiSeq 2500 as the sequencer. TCRbeta-specific cDNA was reverse-transcribed from roughly 500 ng total RNA using a constant-region primer and ProtoScript II reverse transcriptase. Construction of the TCRbeta libraries relied on three nested rounds of multiplex PCR, following a slightly modified ARM-PCR procedure. The first two PCR rounds used multiplex TRBV1-TRBV30 forward primers with a Cbeta reverse primer, each for approximately 10 cycles. In TCRdb, the public reads were trimmed at Q25 with fastp and aligned with MiXCR, with productive beta chains retained. Records with the same CDR3 protein are collapsed into one entry carrying the most frequent genes and DNA. The sample profile shows around 120,000 distinct CDR3 sequences; around two thirds of them were found once. The top ten clones comprise over 7.5% of the sample.

The sample taken for sequencing was tumor-adjacent normal liver tissue. The receptors here all came from a woman aged 60-70 years with primary liver carcinoma and hepatitis B virus infection.

Note on this clonotype: At one end the junction does not follow the germline gene, possibly because of a read error. J is TRBJ2-6 and V is TRBV30, with D perhaps matching TRBD1 (5 bases). From germline, CDR1 is GTSNPN and CDR2 SVGIG (reference sequence). This CDR3 has 13 residues. The DNA of the CDR3 is TGTGCCTGGGTCAGGGCTGGGCCCAACGTCCTGACTTTC. Its protein product is CAWVRAGPNVLTF.

Of note for this clonotype: Because the CDR3 is missing its conserved closing phenylalanine or tryptophan, this is likely a read error. V is TRBV19 and J is TRBJ2-2; TRBD2 matches at 9 bases. Trimming took 7 bases from V and 5 from J; bases not matched to a gene: 14. Germline CDR1 is LNHDA and CDR2 is SQIVND (reference sequence). The CDR3 loop spans 17 amino acids. CDR3 nucleotides: TGTGCCAGTAATCTCGGGTTAGCGGGAGCACGGACCGGGGAGCTGTTTTCT. Translated, it gives CASNLGLAGARTGELFS.

The rearrangement uses TRBV28 and TRBJ2-1; 10 nucleotides match TRBD2. CDR1 is MDHEN, CDR2 SYDVKM, per germline. Losses at the gene ends were 8 bases for V and 7 bases for J; bases not matched to a gene: 17. This CDR3 is built from 17 residues. DNA of the CDR3: TGTGCCAGCGGTCTCAAAACCGGGACTAGCGATTCGAATGAGCAGTTCTTC. Encoded protein: CASGLKTGTSDSNEQFF.

The genes are TRBV6-5 and TRBJ2-1; possibly TRBD1 or TRBD2 for D (5 bases each). The CDR3 sequence is 13 residues long. V was shortened by 6 bases and J by 15 bases, with 21 bases between the two germline ends. Germline lookup yields CDR1 MNHEY and CDR2 SVGAGI. CDR3 amino acids: CASRWDGNNELFF. In DNA, the CDR3 is TGTGCCAGCAGGTGGGACGGAAACAATGAACTGTTCTTC.

Turning to this clonotype: A junction boundary mismatches the germline segment, possibly from a read error. The chain joins TRBV5-6 to TRBJ2-3; D is perhaps TRBD2 (7 bases). The CDR3 consists of 16 residues. The germline V gene has CDR1 SGHDT and CDR2 YYEEEE. In nucleotides, the CDR3 is TGTGCCAGCAACTTGGACAGCGGGACGGCCACAGATACGCGGTATTTT. Encoded protein: CASNLDSGTATDTRYF.

Comment on this clonotype: This may arise from a read error, as a much more abundant clone is one base away. This chain joins TRBV5-1 and TRBJ1-1; D not certain. This CDR3 region has 14 residues. Germline V gene sequence: CDR1 SGHRS, CDR2 YFSETQ. Here the CDR3 DNA reads TGCTCCAGCAGCTCCGGAGGCTTGAACACTGAAGCTTTCTTT. It specifies CSSSSGGLNTEAFF.

A word on this clonotype: A junction end diverges from the germline sequence, so it may reflect a read error. The V gene is TRBV11-2, the J gene TRBJ2-3; either TRBD1 or TRBD2 may supply D (5 bases each). The CDR3 is 13 amino acids. The germline gives CDR1 SGHAT, CDR2 FQNNGV. The chain's CDR3 is CASQRGTTDTQYF. The CDR3 DNA is TGCGCCTCTCAGAGGGGAACCACAGATACGCAGTATTTT.

In regard to this clonotype: This could be a read error, since a much larger clone is one nucleotide away. The gene calls are TRBV28 and TRBJ2-1; 9 bases match TRBD2. The CDR3 extends over 17 amino acids. Germline CDR1 and CDR2: MDHEN and SYDVKM. CDR3 amino acids: CASSFPTSGLSYNEHFF. The CDR3 region has the DNA TGTGCCAGCAGTTTTCCGACTAGCGGTCTCTCCTACAATGAGCACTTCTTC. Combining the CDR3 with reference TRBV28 and TRBJ2-1 gives the whole variable domain DVKVTQSSRYLVKRTGEKVFLECVQDMDHENMFWYRQDPGLGLRLIYFSYDVKMKEKGDIPEGYSVSREKKERFSLILESASTNQTSMYLCASSFPTSGLSYNEHFFGPGTRLTVL.

This clonotype came up a few times. The chain couples TRBV29-1 to TRBJ1-2; tentative D call: TRBD1 (6 bases). V gave up 7 bases and J gave up 8 bases, with 11 bases separating them. The CDR3 consists of 10 residues. Germline V CDR1 and CDR2: SQVTM, ANQGSEA. Here the CDR3 reads CSGDITGYTF. CDR3 nucleotide sequence: TGCAGCGGGGACATAACCGGCTACACCTTC. Variable domain in full (rest from reference TRBV29-1 and TRBJ1-2): SAVISQKPSRDICQRGTSLTIQCQVDSQVTMMFWYRQQPGQSLTLIATANQGSEATYESGFVIDKFPISRPNLTFSTLTVSNMSPEDSSIYLCSGDITGYTFGSGTRLTVV.

With regard to this clonotype: Likely a read error: the CDR3 ends without its conserved phenylalanine or tryptophan. The CDR3 DNA reads as TGTGCCAGCAGCCACCCGGCAGGCTCTAACACTGAAGCTTTCGTT. It is translated as CASSHPAGSNTEAFV. The rearrangement links TRBV7-9 to TRBJ1-1; D unresolved. This CDR3 region has 15 residues. Germline CDR1 and CDR2: SEHNR and FQNEAQ (reference sequence). V lost 5 bases, J lost 2 bases, and 15 bases lay in between.

This clonotype is categorized as large. The chain is built from TRBV11-3 and TRBJ2-7; TRBD1 aligns across 12 bases. Germline V gene sequence: CDR1 SGHNT, CDR2 YENEEA. The CDR3 runs 15 residues. The trim removed 5 bases at V and 3 bases at J, leaving 5 bases unmatched. The CDR3 sequence: CASSPGTGGNYEQYF. The CDR3 nucleotides read TGTGCCAGCAGCCCCGGGACAGGGGGCAACTACGAGCAGTACTTC. The complete variable domain, with remaining parts taken from reference TRBV11-3 and TRBJ2-7, reads EAGVVQSPRYKIIEKKQPVAFWCNPISGHNTLYWYLQNLGQGPELLIRYENEEAVDDSQLPKDRFSAERLKGVDSTLKIQPAELGDSAVYLCASSPGTGGNYEQYFGPGTRLTVT.

This clonotype was seen only once. J is TRBJ2-5 and V is TRBV5-1, with D hard to call. CDR1 SGHRS and CDR2 YFSETQ come from the germline V gene. The V end was cut by 1 base, the J end by 0 bases, with 16 bases between. The CDR3 length is 17 residues. CDR3 nucleotide sequence: TGCGCCAGCAGCTTGTTCCAGGCAACGAATAACCAAGAGACCCAGTACTTC. Protein product: CASSLFQATNNQETQYF.

This clonotype showed up many times. The V call is TRBV7-8, the J call TRBJ2-5, with TRBD2 identical over 9 bases. CDR1 is SGHVS and CDR2 is FQNEAQ in the germline V gene. The CDR3 is made up of 15 amino acids. The V gene end was trimmed by 8 bases and the J gene end by 3 bases; junction bases not matched to a gene: 10. CDR3 coding DNA: TGTGCCAGCTCTCAAGTAGCGGGAGTTAAAGAGACCCAGTACTTC. It specifies CASSQVAGVKETQYF.

As regards this clonotype: An end of the junction does not agree with germline; a read error may underlie this. The rearrangement links TRBV6-5 to TRBJ2-1; 11 bases map to TRBD1. Germline V lookup: CDR1 MNHEY, CDR2 SVGAGI. There are 16 residues in the CDR3. The CDR3 region is CSSSYPGQGARNEQFF. The CDR3 DNA reads as TGCTCCAGCAGTTACCCAGGACAGGGGGCGCGGAATGAGCAGTTCTTC.

With respect to this clonotype: With a much larger clone just one base away, this may be a read error. The rearrangement joins TRBV5-1 to TRBJ2-7, with TRBD2 as a possible D gene (6 bases). CDR3 size: 16 residues. In germline, CDR1 is SGHRS, CDR2 YFSETQ. The chain's CDR3 is CASSLKFQRVTYEQCF. The CDR3 DNA sequence: TGCGCCAGCAGCTTGAAGTTTCAGCGGGTAACCTACGAGCAGTGCTTC. Complete variable domain (other parts from reference TRBV5-1 and TRBJ2-7): KAGVTQTPRYLIKTRGQQVTLSCSPISGHRSVSWYQQTPGQGLQFLFEYFSETQRNKGNFPGRFSGRQFSNSRSEMNVSTLELGDSALYLCASSLKFQRVTYEQCFGPGTRLTVT.